The 21 T cell receptor beta chains below come from one sample, sequenced in a study of CXCR3-negative and CXCR3-positive naive CD8 T cells. cDNA libraries for TRB were generated by 5' RACE incorporating UMI labels. TCRdb re-called the 5' RACE reads and gives one entry per CDR3 protein, without DNA. The sample table includes around 140,000 distinct CDR3 sequences. Sequencing was carried out using naive CXCR3- CD8+ T cells from blood. Described subset: CD45RO-CCR7+CD27+CD95- naive CD8+ T cells lacking CXCR3 (TNR3-). Receptor source: a human donor in good health. Some clones in this sample may be carry-over from other donors' samples.

The J gene is TRBJ2-1, the V gene TRBV28; the TCRdb D gene call, TRBD2, has no DNA to confirm it. CDR3 length: 17 amino acids. From germline, CDR1 is MDHEN and CDR2 SYDVKM. The chain's CDR3 is CASSFLLGPRSYNEQFF. The full variable domain, its missing parts supplied by reference TRBV28 and TRBJ2-1, is DVKVTQSSRYLVKRTGEKVFLECVQDMDHENMFWYRQDPGLGLRLIYFSYDVKMKEKGDIPEGYSVSREKKERFSLILESASTNQTSMYLCASSFLLGPRSYNEQFFGPGTRLTVL.

This chain joins TRBV20-1 and TRBJ2-1; TCRdb outputs TRBD1, but without DNA this stays unchecked. From germline, CDR1 is DFQATT and CDR2 SNEGSKA (reference sequence). The CDR3 is 14 amino acids. This chain's CDR3 is CSARGGQGDNEQFF.

This rearrangement joins TRBV6-5 to TRBJ2-5; TCRdb calls TRBD1, which cannot be checked without DNA. The germline CDR1 and CDR2 sequences are MNHEY and SVGAGI. The CDR3 loop spans 13 amino acids. CDR3 residues: CASSYYRGETQYF.

The rearrangement uses TRBV4-3 and TRBJ2-1; the D call of TRBD1 rests on TCRdb alone, since no DNA is present to check it. Germline CDR1 and CDR2: LGHNA and YSLEER. The CDR3 has 17 residues. CDR3 residues: CASSQDWGDFSYNEQFF.

The J gene is TRBJ2-5, the V gene TRBV20-1; the TCRdb call, TRBD1, lacks DNA for checking. CDR1 and CDR2 (germline): DFQATT, SNEGSKA (reference sequence). The CDR3 runs to 12 residues. The CDR3 here is CSAPDSQETQYF.

The chain is built from TRBV11-3 and TRBJ1-1. The CDR3 sequence is 14 residues long. CDR1 and CDR2 (germline): SGHNT, YENEEA. CDR3 sequence reads: CASSLSGPNTEAFF.

The chain uses TRBV28 and TRBJ2-5; there is no DNA to check the TCRdb D call of TRBD1. CDR3 size: 13 residues. Germline V gives CDR1 MDHEN, CDR2 SYDVKM. The CDR3 region is CASTSGAGETQYF.

The gene calls are TRBV7-9 and TRBJ2-1; no DNA is available, so the TRBD1 call from TCRdb remains unchecked. Germline V lookup: CDR1 SEHNR, CDR2 FQNEAQ (reference sequence). The CDR3 has 15 amino acids. The CDR3 loop reads CASSLVVGGYNEQFF. The full variable domain, in which reference TRBV7-9 and TRBJ2-1 provide the parts outside the CDR3, is DTGVSQNPRHKITKRGQNVTFRCDPISEHNRLYWYRQTLGQGPEFLTYFQNEAQLEKSRLLSDRFSAERPKGSFSTLEIQRTEQGDSAMYLCASSLVVGGYNEQFFGPGTRLTVL.

Here the CDR3 reads CATSKTGNTGELFF. The chain employs TRBV28 and TRBJ2-2; TCRdb's D call of TRBD2 is untestable without DNA. The CDR3 is 14 amino acids. Germline loops: CDR1 MDHEN, CDR2 SYDVKM.

The J gene is TRBJ2-7, the V gene TRBV20-1; the TRBD2 assignment by TCRdb is unverifiable without DNA. The CDR3 runs to 17 residues. Germline values: CDR1 DFQATT, CDR2 SNEGSKA (reference sequence). The CDR3: CSAPPPLAGVLSYEQYF.

The chain has TRBV6-1 and TRBJ2-7; the TCRdb D gene call, TRBD2, has no DNA to confirm it. The CDR3 is made up of 19 amino acids. The germline gives CDR1 MNHNS, CDR2 SASEGT. CDR3 region: CASSEQWLAGGPKLYEQYF.

V usage is TRBV6-2 or TRBV6-3 and J usage is TRBJ2-7; TCRdb outputs TRBD1, but without DNA this stays unchecked. Germline loops: CDR1 MNHEY, CDR2 SVGEGT. This CDR3 spans 15 amino acids. CDR3 residues: CASRHDRATFYEQYF.

This chain joins TRBV29-1 and TRBJ2-1; TCRdb indicates TRBD1, and absent DNA this call remains unverified. Germline V gene data show CDR1 as SQVTM and CDR2 as ANQGSEA. The CDR3 covers 15 residues. This CDR3 is CSVEGTDRGQNEQFF.

This CDR3 is CASSPVGLADSNEQFF. The chain combines TRBV3-1 with TRBJ2-1; TCRdb returns TRBD2, unconfirmable since there is no DNA. Germline V gene sequence: CDR1 LGHDT, CDR2 YNNKEL (reference sequence). This CDR3 is built from 16 residues.

The V gene is TRBV6-2 or TRBV6-3, the J gene TRBJ2-7; TCRdb calls TRBD2, which cannot be checked without DNA. CDR3 length: 15 residues. Germline V gene sequence: CDR1 MNHEY, CDR2 SVGEGT. The CDR3 loop reads CASSYQLATTYEQYF.

This chain joins TRBV12-3 or TRBV12-4 and TRBJ2-7; with no DNA, the TCRdb D assignment of TRBD2 cannot be verified. This CDR3 spans 18 amino acids. The CDR3 loop reads CASRPRPVTSGSTYEQYF.

The chain joins TRBV10-3 to TRBJ2-7; TCRdb gives TRBD2 as the D gene, but with no DNA this cannot be confirmed. Germline CDR1 and CDR2: ENHRY and SYGVKD. This CDR3 contains 18 residues. CDR3 loop: CAISDFPLAGGWSYEQYF.

The V and J genes are TRBV4-1 and TRBJ2-7; TCRdb gives TRBD1 as the D gene, but with no DNA this cannot be confirmed. The germline V gene has CDR1 MGHRA and CDR2 YSYEKL. The CDR3 is made up of 15 amino acids. CDR3 amino acids: CASSPAGDSSYEQYF.

This chain connects TRBV28 to TRBJ1-5. Per the germline V gene, CDR1 is MDHEN and CDR2 is SYDVKM. The CDR3 covers 17 residues. Here the CDR3 reads CASRNFQNPGIVQPQHF. The entire variable domain, with the rest obtained from reference TRBV28 and TRBJ1-5, is as follows: DVKVTQSSRYLVKRTGEKVFLECVQDMDHENMFWYRQDPGLGLRLIYFSYDVKMKEKGDIPEGYSVSREKKERFSLILESASTNQTSMYLCASRNFQNPGIVQPQHFGDGTRLSIL.

The rearrangement joins TRBV6-2 or TRBV6-3 to TRBJ2-1; TCRdb returns TRBD1, unconfirmable since there is no DNA. Germline-derived CDR1 and CDR2 are MNHEY and SVGEGT. The CDR3 covers 14 residues. CDR3 protein: CASSYGRVVYEQFF.

V usage is TRBV27 and J usage is TRBJ2-3; lacking DNA, the TRBD2 call made by TCRdb goes unchecked. In germline, CDR1 is MNHEY, CDR2 SMNVEV (reference sequence). The CDR3 totals 16 residues. CDR3 sequence: CASRERGLALSDTQYF.